One and the same sample provided the 27 T cell receptor beta chains below, sequenced in a study of OX40 agonist ivuxolimab in advanced cancers. Assay: immunoSEQ multiplex PCR; the TCRdb copy retains only in-frame clones and omits some. The data hold over 70,000 clones, with approximately 90% observed a single time. Sample: CD4+ or CD8+ T cells sorted from blood, taken in a trial of the OX40 agonist ivuxolimab. These receptor sequences come from an adult with an advanced solid tumor such as melanoma, head and neck, liver or kidney cancer.

The V and J genes are TRBV11-3 and TRBJ2-2, with D possibly being TRBD2 (6 bases). The V gene's germline CDR1 is SGHNT and CDR2 YENEEA. The CDR3 is 16 residues long. Trimming stripped 2 bases from V and 4 bases from J, with 14 bases between. The CDR3 reads CASSLIAGSFTGELFF. The CDR3 DNA reads as TGTGCCAGCAGCTTAATCGCGGGATCCTTCACCGGGGAGCTGTTTTTT.

The V call is TRBV7-3, the J call TRBJ2-3; D is unresolved. Germline loops: CDR1 SGHTA, CDR2 FQGTGA. This CDR3 comprises 15 residues. The germline V and J ends were trimmed by 2 bases and 1 base, with 10 bases remaining between them. CDR3 sequence: CASSLGPRGTDTQYF. For the CDR3, the DNA is TGTGCCAGCAGCTTAGGGCCAAGGGGCACAGATACGCAGTATTTT.

The rearrangement joins TRBV7-8 to TRBJ2-3; 12 nucleotides line up with TRBD2. The germline gives CDR1 SGHVS, CDR2 FQNEAQ. This CDR3 comprises 18 residues. V shed 0 bases and J 4 bases; nucleotides not matched to a gene: 8. CDR3 sequence: CASSLARPSGRGADTQYF. In DNA form, the CDR3 reads TGTGCCAGCAGCTTAGCGCGGCCTAGCGGGAGGGGGGCAGATACGCAGTATTTT.

This clone was picked up a small number of times. This chain links TRBV27 with TRBJ1-2; D is possibly TRBD1 (5 bases). The germline V gene encodes CDR1 MNHEY and CDR2 SMNVEV (reference sequence). This CDR3 is 13 amino acids long. V shed 5 bases and J shed 7 bases, with 14 bases lying between them. CDR3 DNA: TGTGCCAGCAGTGCCCCCGCCGGGGCTGGCTACACCTTC. Its protein is CASSAPAGAGYTF.

V usage is TRBV10-2 and J usage is TRBJ2-7, with a tentative D call TRBD2 (6 bases). CDR1 is WSHSY and CDR2 is SAAADI in the germline V gene. Trimming shortened V by 6 bases and J by 4 bases, and 10 bases separated the two germline ends. The CDR3 contains 12 residues. CDR3 protein: CASSRDLYEQYF. CDR3 DNA: TGCGCCAGCAGCCGGGACTTGTACGAGCAGTACTTC.

This rearrangement joins TRBV5-4 to TRBJ2-1, with TRBD2 matching over 8 bases. With V trimmed by 0 bases and J by 10 bases, 9 bases remained unmatched. The CDR3 spans 15 residues. CDR1 is SGHNT and CDR2 is YYREEE in the germline V gene (reference sequence). CDR3 nucleotides: TGTGCCAGCAGCTTGGCGCCAGCGGGAGAACGGGAGCAGTTCTTC. Translation: CASSLAPAGEREQFF. Full variable domain (missing parts from reference TRBV5-4 and TRBJ2-1): ETGVTQSPTHLIKTRGQQVTLRCSSQSGHNTVSWYQQALGQGPQFIFQYYREEENGRGNFPPRFSGLQFPNYSSELNVNALELDDSALYLCASSLAPAGEREQFFGPGTRLTVL.

V gene TRBV5-4 combines with J gene TRBJ2-2; TRBD1 might be the D (5 bases). Trimming took 4 bases from V and 0 from J, leaving 16 bases between them. Germline values: CDR1 SGHNT, CDR2 YYREEE (reference sequence). This CDR3 has 17 residues. The CDR3 spells CASSPGPPGPNTGELFF. CDR3 nucleotide sequence: TGTGCCAGCAGCCCAGGACCCCCAGGGCCGAACACCGGGGAGCTGTTTTTT. Variable domain in full (rest from reference TRBV5-4 and TRBJ2-2): ETGVTQSPTHLIKTRGQQVTLRCSSQSGHNTVSWYQQALGQGPQFIFQYYREEENGRGNFPPRFSGLQFPNYSSELNVNALELDDSALYLCASSPGPPGPNTGELFFGEGSRLTVL.

V usage is TRBV5-6 and J usage is TRBJ1-4; 9 nucleotides align to TRBD1. Germline CDR1 is SGHDT and CDR2 is YYEEEE. J lost 7 bases, V lost 2 bases, and 3 bases had no gene match. The length of the CDR3 is 14 residues. CDR3 sequence reads: CASSFGQGSEKLFF. The CDR3 DNA sequence: TGTGCCAGCAGCTTCGGACAGGGGAGTGAAAAACTGTTTTTT.

Here the CDR3 DNA reads TGTGCCAGCAGTTCTCAGACAGGGATGGGAGGCAATCAGCCCCAGCATTTT. Translated, it gives CASSSQTGMGGNQPQHF. The V call is TRBV27, the J call TRBJ1-5; 7 bases are shared with TRBD1. The CDR3 length is 17 residues. Trimming cost V 4 bases and J 2 bases; bases outside gene matches: 11. Germline V gene data show CDR1 as MNHEY and CDR2 as SMNVEV (reference sequence).

V gene TRBV7-9 combines with J gene TRBJ2-7, with 9 bases matching TRBD1. From germline, CDR1 is SEHNR and CDR2 FQNEAQ (reference sequence). V lost 1 base to trimming and J lost 1 base; unmatched junction nucleotides: 5. This CDR3 comprises 16 residues. The CDR3 loop reads CASSLDRGLLSYEQYF. CDR3 coding DNA: TGTGCCAGCAGCTTAGACAGGGGGCTGCTATCCTACGAGCAGTACTTC.

V and J are TRBV2 and TRBJ2-5; TRBD1 aligns across 9 bases. The CDR3 loop spans 14 amino acids. Germline CDR1 and CDR2: SNHLY and FYNNEI. Unmatched junction bases numbered 7, after V lost 7 bases and J lost 4 bases. This CDR3 is CASTRQGVRETQYF. Here the CDR3 DNA reads TGTGCCAGCACCAGACAGGGGGTGCGAGAGACCCAGTACTTC.

This sequence joins TRBV27 and TRBJ2-5; 14 positions agree with TRBD2. Germline CDR1 reads MNHEY; CDR2 reads SMNVEV (reference sequence). The junction had 8 bases not matched to a gene; V was cut back by 3 bases and J by 5 bases. The CDR3 consists of 17 residues. The CDR3 here is CASSFLTSGRASETQYF. DNA of the CDR3: TGTGCCAGCAGTTTTTTGACTAGCGGGAGGGCCAGTGAGACCCAGTACTTC.

This rearrangement joins TRBV27 to TRBJ2-5, with D possibly being TRBD1 (6 bases). This CDR3 is built from 14 residues. Germline CDR1 and CDR2: MNHEY and SMNVEV (reference sequence). Trimming pared 3 bases from V and 5 bases from J, leaving 13 bases between. DNA of the CDR3: TGTGCCAGCAGTTTCTCTGGGGGCTGGGAGACCCAGTACTTC. Its protein is CASSFSGGWETQYF.

The V and J genes are TRBV4-2 and TRBJ2-3, with a weak D call TRBD2 (6 bases). Trimming removed 4 bases from V and 2 bases from J, with 13 bases in between. The CDR3 contains 15 residues. Germline assignment: CDR1 LGHNA and CDR2 YNFKEQ. The DNA of the CDR3 is TGTGCCAGCAGCCTAACGGGACTTTACACAGATACGCAGTATTTT. It codes for CASSLTGLYTDTQYF.

The chain has TRBV15 and TRBJ1-5, with 7 bases aligning to TRBD1. The CDR3 is 15 residues long. CDR1 LNHNV and CDR2 YYDKDF come from the germline V gene (reference sequence). V lost 5 bases and J lost 7; bases outside the gene matches: 11. The CDR3 protein is CATSPNEGGFQPQHF. DNA for the CDR3: TGTGCCACCAGCCCTAATGAAGGGGGCTTCCAGCCCCAGCATTTT.

This sequence joins TRBV30 and TRBJ1-5; D is uncertain. The CDR3 length is 13 residues. Between the trimmed V and J ends, which lost 1 base and 4 bases, there was a span of 8 bases. Germline assignment: CDR1 GTSNPN and CDR2 SVGIG (reference sequence). The chain's CDR3 is CAWSGTVNQPQHF. The CDR3 coding sequence is TGTGCCTGGAGTGGCACAGTGAATCAGCCCCAGCATTTT.

CDR3 sequence: CASSLGGPDTQYF. For the CDR3, the DNA is TGTGCCAGCAGCTTAGGGGGCCCAGATACGCAGTATTTT. The V call is TRBV7-2, the J call TRBJ2-3, with D possibly matching TRBD1 (5 bases). This CDR3 is 13 amino acids long. The V gene's germline CDR1 is SGHTA and CDR2 FQGNSA. V was shortened by 1 base and J by 4 bases, with 6 bases between the two germline ends.

The chain recombines TRBV27 with TRBJ2-1, with 9 bases lining up with TRBD2. CDR3 length equals 15 residues. Trimming at V came to 8 bases and at J to 5 bases, leaving 10 bases not matched to a gene. CDR1 is MNHEY and CDR2 is SMNVEV in the germline V gene (reference sequence). This CDR3 is CASGSRLAGNNEQFF. The CDR3 DNA reads TGTGCCAGCGGATCAAGGCTAGCGGGGAACAATGAGCAGTTCTTC.

The V gene is TRBV10-3, the J gene TRBJ2-7, with 7 bases fitting TRBD1. The CDR3 contains 17 residues. Germline CDR1 ENHRY, CDR2 SYGVKD. After removal of 0 bases from V and 5 bases from J, the junction contained 13 bases not matched to a gene. CDR3 residues: CAISESPLPTGPNEQYF. The CDR3, as DNA: TGTGCCATCAGTGAGTCTCCCTTACCGACAGGGCCCAACGAGCAGTACTTC.

This chain links TRBV6-5 with TRBJ1-2; no reliable D call. CDR1 MNHEY and CDR2 SVGAGI come from the germline V gene. V lost 2 bases and J 4 bases, leaving 11 bases between the germline ends. CDR3 length: 14 residues. The DNA of the CDR3 is TGTGCCAGCAGTTACAGAGGAGGGTCCTATGGCTACACCTTC. This gives the protein CASSYRGGSYGYTF.

The V gene is TRBV28, the J gene TRBJ1-2, with TRBD1 matching over 11 bases. Looked up from germline, CDR1 is MDHEN and CDR2 is SYDVKM. The CDR3 is 18 amino acids. Trimming took 3 bases from V and 6 from J; bases not matched to a gene: 15. CDR3 amino acids: CASSLAFGTGGLFDGYTF. The CDR3 bases are TGTGCCAGCAGTTTGGCTTTTGGGACAGGGGGACTTTTCGATGGCTACACCTTC.

The chain is built from TRBV7-3 and TRBJ2-7; D may correspond to TRBD1 or TRBD2 (6 bases each). V was shortened by 7 bases and J by 4 bases, with 17 bases between the two germline ends. CDR3 size: 14 residues. Germline V gene sequence: CDR1 SGHTA, CDR2 FQGTGA. CDR3 coding DNA: TGTGCCAGCACCAAAAGTGGGGGGCGATACGAGCAGTACTTC. Translating it yields CASTKSGGRYEQYF.

The genes are TRBV7-2 and TRBJ2-7; D is unclear. Germline V gene data show CDR1 as SGHTA and CDR2 as FQGNSA. This CDR3 has 13 amino acids. V dropped 5 bases and J dropped 2 bases, with 10 bases sitting between them. As DNA, the CDR3 is TGTGCCAGCAGCGGTAGGAACGCCTACGAGCAGTACTTC. This translates into CASSGRNAYEQYF.

The V gene is TRBV5-1, the J gene TRBJ1-1; no reliable D call. Per the germline V gene, CDR1 is SGHRS and CDR2 is YFSETQ. CDR3 length: 16 amino acids. V dropped 0 bases and J dropped 4 bases, with 16 bases sitting between them. In nucleotides, the CDR3 is TGCGCCAGCAGCTTGGAGGTTACAAGGGTGAGCACTGAAGCTTTCTTT. The encoded protein is CASSLEVTRVSTEAFF.

The sample holds one count of this clone. The rearrangement joins TRBV4-3 to TRBJ2-7, with D maybe TRBD1 (6 bases). The CDR3 sequence is 13 residues long. The germline V and J ends were trimmed by 0 bases and 6 bases, with 9 bases remaining between them. Germline CDR1 is LGHNA and CDR2 is YSLEER. CDR3 bases: TGCGCCAGCAGCCAAGACCAGGGGCTCGAGCAGTACTTC. Amino acid sequence: CASSQDQGLEQYF.

The chain has TRBV18 and TRBJ2-2; the D is unclear. Germline assignment: CDR1 KGHSH and CDR2 LQKENI. This CDR3 region has 16 residues. Trimming cost V 2 bases and J 7 bases, with 17 bases left between them. Written as DNA, the CDR3 is TGTGCCAGCTCACCAAATGGGCCAATCGCGAACGGGGAGCTGTTTTTT. Amino acid sequence: CASSPNGPIANGELFF.

The V gene is TRBV18, the J gene TRBJ1-5, with 7 bases lining up with TRBD1. CDR3 size: 14 residues. Germline V gene lookup returns CDR1 KGHSH and CDR2 LQKENI. J gave up 3 bases and V 4 bases, and 3 bases lay outside the gene matches. This CDR3 reads CASSRGTDNQPQHF. CDR3 in DNA: TGTGCCAGCTCACGGGGGACAGACAATCAGCCCCAGCATTTT. Combining the CDR3 with reference TRBV18 and TRBJ1-5 gives the whole variable domain NAGVMQNPRHLVRRRGQEARLRCSPMKGHSHVYWYRQLPEEGLKFMVYLQKENIIDESGMPKERFSAEFPKEGPSILRIQQVVRGDSAAYFCASSRGTDNQPQHFGDGTRLSIL.